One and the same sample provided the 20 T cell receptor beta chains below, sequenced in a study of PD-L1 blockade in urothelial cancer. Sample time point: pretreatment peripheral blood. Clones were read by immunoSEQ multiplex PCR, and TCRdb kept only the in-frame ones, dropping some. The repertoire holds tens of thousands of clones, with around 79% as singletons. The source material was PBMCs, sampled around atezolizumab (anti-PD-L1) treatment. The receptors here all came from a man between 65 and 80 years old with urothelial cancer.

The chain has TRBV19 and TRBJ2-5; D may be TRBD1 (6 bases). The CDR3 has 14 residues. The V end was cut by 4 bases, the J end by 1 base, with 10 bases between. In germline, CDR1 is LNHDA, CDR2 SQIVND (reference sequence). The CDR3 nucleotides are TGTGCCAGTAGTAAGAGACAGGTCCAAGAGACCCAGTACTTC. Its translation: CASSKRQVQETQYF.

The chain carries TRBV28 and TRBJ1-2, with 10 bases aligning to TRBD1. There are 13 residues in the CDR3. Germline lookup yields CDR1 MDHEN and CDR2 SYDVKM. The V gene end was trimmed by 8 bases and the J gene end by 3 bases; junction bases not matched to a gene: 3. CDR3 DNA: TGTGCCAGCGGGGACAGGGGTTACTATGGCTACACCTTC. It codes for CASGDRGYYGYTF.

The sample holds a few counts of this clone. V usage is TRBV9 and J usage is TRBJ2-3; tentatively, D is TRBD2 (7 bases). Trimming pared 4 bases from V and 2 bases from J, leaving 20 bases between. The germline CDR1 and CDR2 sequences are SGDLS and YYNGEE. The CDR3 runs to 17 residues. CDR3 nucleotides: TGTGCCAGCAGCCCCCAGGGGAGGGGCGTTTACACAGATACGCAGTATTTT. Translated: CASSPQGRGVYTDTQYF.

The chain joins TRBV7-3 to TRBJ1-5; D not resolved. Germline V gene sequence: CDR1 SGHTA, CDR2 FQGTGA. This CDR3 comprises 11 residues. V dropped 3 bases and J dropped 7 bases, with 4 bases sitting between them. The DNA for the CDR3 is TGTGCCAGCAGCTTCCGGCAGCCCCAGCATTTT. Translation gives CASSFRQPQHF.

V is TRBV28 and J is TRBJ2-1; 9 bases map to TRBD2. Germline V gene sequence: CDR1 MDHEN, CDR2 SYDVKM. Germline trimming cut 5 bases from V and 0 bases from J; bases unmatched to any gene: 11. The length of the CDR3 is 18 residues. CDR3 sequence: CASSGASGTPGSYNEQFF. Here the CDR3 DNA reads TGTGCCAGCAGTGGCGCTAGCGGGACGCCGGGCTCCTACAATGAGCAGTTCTTC.

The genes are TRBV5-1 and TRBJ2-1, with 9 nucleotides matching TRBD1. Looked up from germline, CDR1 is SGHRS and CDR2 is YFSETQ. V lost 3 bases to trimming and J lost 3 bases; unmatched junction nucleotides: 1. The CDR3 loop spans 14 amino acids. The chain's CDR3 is CASSWGQGYNEQFF. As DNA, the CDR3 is TGCGCCAGCAGCTGGGGACAGGGCTACAATGAGCAGTTCTTC.

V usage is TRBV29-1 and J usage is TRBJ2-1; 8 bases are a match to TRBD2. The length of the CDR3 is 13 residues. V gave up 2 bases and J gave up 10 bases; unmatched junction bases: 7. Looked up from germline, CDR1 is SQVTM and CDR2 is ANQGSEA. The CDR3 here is CSVEPPRGGEQFF. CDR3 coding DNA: TGCAGCGTTGAACCCCCCCGCGGGGGGGAGCAGTTCTTC.

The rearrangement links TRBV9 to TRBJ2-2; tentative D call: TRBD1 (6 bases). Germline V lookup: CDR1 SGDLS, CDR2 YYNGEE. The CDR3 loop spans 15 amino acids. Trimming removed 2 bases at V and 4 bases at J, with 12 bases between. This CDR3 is CASSVRQDPTGELFF. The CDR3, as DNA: TGTGCCAGCAGCGTCCGACAGGATCCCACCGGGGAGCTGTTTTTT.

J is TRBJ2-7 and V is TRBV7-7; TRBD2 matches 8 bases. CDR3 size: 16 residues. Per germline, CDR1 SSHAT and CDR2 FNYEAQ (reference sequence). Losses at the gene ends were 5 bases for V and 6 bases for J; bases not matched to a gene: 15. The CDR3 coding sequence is TGTGCCAGCAGCCCTCCGGGAGGGGACCTCACCGGCGAGCAGTACTTC. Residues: CASSPPGGDLTGEQYF.

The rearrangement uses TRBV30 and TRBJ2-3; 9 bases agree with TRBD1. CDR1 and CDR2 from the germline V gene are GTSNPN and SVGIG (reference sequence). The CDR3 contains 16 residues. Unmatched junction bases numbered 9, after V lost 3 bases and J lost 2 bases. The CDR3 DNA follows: TGTGCCTGGAGATTAACAGGGGGCACCATCACAGATACGCAGTATTTT. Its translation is CAWRLTGGTITDTQYF.

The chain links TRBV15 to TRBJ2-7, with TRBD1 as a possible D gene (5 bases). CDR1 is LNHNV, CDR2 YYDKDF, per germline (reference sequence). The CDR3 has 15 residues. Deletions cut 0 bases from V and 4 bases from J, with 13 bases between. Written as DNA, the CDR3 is TGTGCCACCAGCAGAGATCGTGGCAGGGCTTACGAGCAGTACTTC. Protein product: CATSRDRGRAYEQYF.

DNA for the CDR3: TGTGCCAGCAGCGCCTCGACAGATACAGATACGCAGTATTTT. It is translated as CASSASTDTDTQYF. V usage is TRBV7-3 and J usage is TRBJ2-3; maybe TRBD1 (5 bases). The CDR3 consists of 14 residues. Germline assignment: CDR1 SGHTA and CDR2 FQGTGA. The V end lost 5 bases, the J end lost 3 bases, and 12 bases lay between the germline ends.

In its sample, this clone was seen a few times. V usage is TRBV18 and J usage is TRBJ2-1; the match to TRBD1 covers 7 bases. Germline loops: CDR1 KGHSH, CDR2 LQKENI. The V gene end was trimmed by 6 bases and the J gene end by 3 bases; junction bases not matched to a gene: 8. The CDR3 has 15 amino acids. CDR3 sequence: CASSSRDRIYNEQFF. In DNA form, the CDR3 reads TGTGCCAGCTCGTCCCGGGACAGAATCTACAATGAGCAGTTCTTC.

CDR3: CASSIGGENTEAFF. The CDR3 nucleotides are TGTGCCAGTAGTATAGGCGGGGAGAACACTGAAGCTTTCTTT. The J gene is TRBJ1-1, the V gene TRBV19, with no clear D. V was pared by 1 base and J by 1 base, with 7 bases between. The CDR3 loop spans 14 amino acids. The germline V gene has CDR1 LNHDA and CDR2 SQIVND (reference sequence).

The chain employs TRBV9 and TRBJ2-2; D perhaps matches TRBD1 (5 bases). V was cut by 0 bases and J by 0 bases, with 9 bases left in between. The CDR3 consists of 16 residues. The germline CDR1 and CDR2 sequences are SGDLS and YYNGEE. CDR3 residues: CASSVDPTANTGELFF. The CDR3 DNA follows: TGTGCCAGCAGCGTAGACCCGACAGCGAACACCGGGGAGCTGTTTTTT.

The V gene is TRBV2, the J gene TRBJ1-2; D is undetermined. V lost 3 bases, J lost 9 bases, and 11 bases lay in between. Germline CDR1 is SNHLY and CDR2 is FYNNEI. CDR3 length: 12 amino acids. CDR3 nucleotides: TGTGCCAGCAGTGAGTTCCCGGGAAGCTACACCTTC. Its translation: CASSEFPGSYTF.

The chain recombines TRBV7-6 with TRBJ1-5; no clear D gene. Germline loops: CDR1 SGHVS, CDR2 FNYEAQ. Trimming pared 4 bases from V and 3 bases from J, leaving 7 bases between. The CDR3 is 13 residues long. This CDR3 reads CASSSDYNQPQHF. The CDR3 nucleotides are TGTGCCAGCAGCTCAGACTACAATCAGCCCCAGCATTTT.

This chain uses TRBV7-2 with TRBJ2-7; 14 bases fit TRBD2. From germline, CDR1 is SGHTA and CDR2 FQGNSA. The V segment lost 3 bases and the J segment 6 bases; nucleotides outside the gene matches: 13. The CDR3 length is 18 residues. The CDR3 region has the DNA TGTGCCAGCAGCTTGGGACCGGGACTAGCGGGGGCTCAAGGCGAGCAGTACTTC. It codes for CASSLGPGLAGAQGEQYF.

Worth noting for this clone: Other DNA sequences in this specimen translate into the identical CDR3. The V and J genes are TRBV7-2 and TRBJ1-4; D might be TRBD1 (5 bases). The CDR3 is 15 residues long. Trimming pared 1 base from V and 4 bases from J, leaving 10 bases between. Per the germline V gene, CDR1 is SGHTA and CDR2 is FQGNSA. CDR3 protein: CASSLGGGRNEKLFF. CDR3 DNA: TGTGCCAGCAGCTTAGGGGGGGGACGTAATGAAAAACTGTTTTTT.

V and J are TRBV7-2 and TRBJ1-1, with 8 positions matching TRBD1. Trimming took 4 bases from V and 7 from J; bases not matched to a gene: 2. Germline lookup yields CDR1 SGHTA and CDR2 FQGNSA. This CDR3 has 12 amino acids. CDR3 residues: CASSSTGGEAFF. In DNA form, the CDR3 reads TGTGCCAGCAGCTCCACAGGGGGTGAAGCTTTCTTT.